This TCR beta chain was captured by sequencing in a study of response to subunit inactivated influenza vaccine (dated by TCRdb to between 2018 and 2020). Describing the broader study: The study used deep quantitative T cell receptor repertoire profiling to track responses to a trivalent subunit inactivated influenza vaccine.

The time point label, as the study defines it: 45 days after influenza vaccine administration. Study-level results and caveats: The authors suggested that each seasonal influenza vaccination may recruit only a limited number of new T cells.

This clonotype was detected a few times. No cognate antigen has been identified for it. Base qualities are not provided; no much larger clone lies one nucleotide away. Library preparation used RT-PCR. The reads were generated on an Illumina HiSeq 2500. TCRdb reworked the public reads: Q25 trimming with fastp, MiXCR clone assembly, productive beta chains retained. Every distinct CDR3 protein forms one entry, paired with its most common genes and DNA. This sample is represented by fewer than 700,000 distinct CDR3 sequences; under 15% of them were singletons. The top ten hold around 13% of the sample. CDR1 and CDR2, per the germline V gene, are SGHTS and YDEGEE. Reading from cysteine to phenylalanine, the CDR3 counts 10 amino acids. Only the CDR3 DNA stays, 30 bases, in frame from base 1. V is clipped by 2 bases and J by 9 bases, and the sequence between their germline boundaries is 2 bases long.

Sequencing was performed on PBMCs from blood, taken roughly 6 weeks after vaccination. Recombination joined TRBV5-8 with TRBJ2-2; the D gene is unclear. This receptor was identified in a man aged 45-60 years who received an inactivated influenza vaccine. Donor details come from another sample of the same person, matched by shared clones. The CDR3 corresponds to CASSFRELFF. The DNA sequence is given as TGTGCCAGCAGCTTTAGGGAGCTGTTTTTT.